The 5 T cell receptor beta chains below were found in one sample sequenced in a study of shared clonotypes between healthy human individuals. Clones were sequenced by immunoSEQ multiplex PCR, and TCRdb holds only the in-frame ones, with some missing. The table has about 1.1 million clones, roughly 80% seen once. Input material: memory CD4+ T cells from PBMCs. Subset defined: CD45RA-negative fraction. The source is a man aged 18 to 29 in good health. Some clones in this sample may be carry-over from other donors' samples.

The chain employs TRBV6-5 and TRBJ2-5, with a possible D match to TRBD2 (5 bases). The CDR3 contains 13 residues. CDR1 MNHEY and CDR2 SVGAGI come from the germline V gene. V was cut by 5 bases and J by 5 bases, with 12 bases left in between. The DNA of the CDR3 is TGTGCCAGCAGTCCGGAGGTAGGGGAGACCCAGTACTTC. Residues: CASSPEVGETQYF.

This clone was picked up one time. The chain's CDR3 is CAIRSDVMDTEAFF. The CDR3 DNA sequence: TGTGCCATCAGGTCGGACGTGATGGACACTGAAGCTTTCTTT. The rearrangement links TRBV10-3 to TRBJ1-1; D is unclear. Trimming took off 6 bases at V and 3 bases at J, with 14 bases between the two ends. The CDR3 runs to 14 residues. Germline loops: CDR1 ENHRY, CDR2 SYGVKD.

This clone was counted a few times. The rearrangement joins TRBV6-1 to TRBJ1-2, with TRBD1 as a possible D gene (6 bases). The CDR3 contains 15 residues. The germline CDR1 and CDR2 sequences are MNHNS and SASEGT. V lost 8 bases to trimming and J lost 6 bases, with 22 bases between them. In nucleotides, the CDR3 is TGTGCCAGCGAATATCAGCCGAGGGGGATTGATGGCTACACCTTC. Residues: CASEYQPRGIDGYTF.

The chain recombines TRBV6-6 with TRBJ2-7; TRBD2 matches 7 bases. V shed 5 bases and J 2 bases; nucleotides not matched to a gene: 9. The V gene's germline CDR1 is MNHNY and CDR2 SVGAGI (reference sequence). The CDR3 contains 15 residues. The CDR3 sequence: CASSLGRAFAYEQYF. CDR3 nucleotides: TGTGCCAGCAGTCTAGGGAGGGCATTTGCCTACGAGCAGTACTTC.

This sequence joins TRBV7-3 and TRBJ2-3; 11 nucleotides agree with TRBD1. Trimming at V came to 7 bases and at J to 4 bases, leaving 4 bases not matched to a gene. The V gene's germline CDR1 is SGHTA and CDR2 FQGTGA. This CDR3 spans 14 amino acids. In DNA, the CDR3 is TGTGCCAGCACCCGGGGACAGGGGGCAGATACGCAGTATTTT. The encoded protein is CASTRGQGADTQYF.